Following are 22 T cell receptor beta chains from one sample sequenced in a study of blood T cell repertoires in COVID-19. This table comes from immunoSEQ multiplex PCR, and its TCRdb copy is limited to in-frame clones, with some not included. The data show around 67,000 clones, 87% seen once. The specimen sequenced was peripheral blood. Every receptor here comes from a man aged 50 to 59 with active COVID-19.

V gene TRBV2 combines with J gene TRBJ1-1; 8 bases are shared with TRBD1. The germline CDR1 and CDR2 sequences are SNHLY and FYNNEI. Germline trimming cut 3 bases from V and 1 base from J; bases unmatched to any gene: 7. This CDR3 is 16 amino acids long. The CDR3 nucleotides read TGTGCCAGCAGTGATTTTGGAGACAGGGGGAACACTGAAGCTTTCTTT. Its translation: CASSDFGDRGNTEAFF.

The chain couples TRBV28 to TRBJ1-2; 9 bases align to TRBD1. The CDR3 is 13 amino acids. V was clipped by 5 bases and J by 5 bases; unmatched bases: 3. Germline V CDR1 and CDR2: MDHEN, SYDVKM. Written as DNA, the CDR3 is TGTGCCAGCAGTCTAGGACAGGGGTATGGCTACACCTTC. Encoded protein: CASSLGQGYGYTF.

The chain recombines TRBV24-1 with TRBJ2-7; TRBD2 is a possible D gene (5 bases). Per the germline V gene, CDR1 is KGHDR and CDR2 is SFDVKD. Between the trimmed V and J ends, which lost 7 bases and 6 bases, there was a span of 21 bases. The CDR3 sequence is 15 residues long. The CDR3 DNA sequence: TGTGCCACCAGAACCGGGAACGTTAAGATTCCCGAGCAGTACTTC. Translated, it gives CATRTGNVKIPEQYF.

V gene TRBV30 combines with J gene TRBJ1-5; no clear D. Trimming removed 5 bases from V and 11 bases from J, with 16 bases in between. The length of the CDR3 is 12 residues. Germline-derived CDR1 and CDR2 are GTSNPN and SVGIG (reference sequence). The CDR3 region is CAWGPPGVAQHF. The CDR3 region has the DNA TGTGCCTGGGGGCCCCCTGGAGTGGCCCAGCATTTT. The full variable domain, with the rest looked up from reference TRBV30 and TRBJ1-5, is SQTIHQWPATLVQPVGSPLSLECTVEGTSNPNLYWYRQAAGRGLQLLFYSVGIGQISSEVPQNLSASRPQDRQFILSSKKLLLSDSGFYLCAWGPPGVAQHFGDGTRLSIL.

The V gene is TRBV5-4, the J gene TRBJ1-2, with D unresolved. The length of the CDR3 is 13 residues. Trimming stripped 4 bases from V and 3 bases from J, with 10 bases between. Germline V CDR1 and CDR2: SGHNT, YYREEE (reference sequence). The CDR3 protein is CASSRDTDYGYTF. The DNA of the CDR3 is TGTGCCAGCAGCCGCGACACGGACTATGGCTACACCTTC.

The chain recombines TRBV25-1 with TRBJ2-7, with 9 bases fitting TRBD2. The CDR3 length is 13 residues. V was pared by 2 bases and J by 4 bases, with 0 bases of the junction left unmatched. From germline, CDR1 is MGHDK and CDR2 SYGVNS. CDR3 nucleotides: TGTGCCAGCAGTGAAGCGGGGGGGTACGAGCAGTACTTC. It translates to CASSEAGGYEQYF.

This chain joins TRBV7-2 and TRBJ2-7; 9 bases match TRBD2. This CDR3 has 16 residues. J gave up 4 bases and V 2 bases, and 9 bases lay outside the gene matches. Germline CDR1 reads SGHTA; CDR2 reads FQGNSA. The CDR3 coding sequence is TGTGCCAGCAGCTTACTGGGCGGGAGGGCCTCATACGAGCAGTACTTC. This sequence encodes CASSLLGGRASYEQYF.

The V and J genes are TRBV12-5 and TRBJ2-1; D might be TRBD2 (5 bases). Looked up from germline, CDR1 is LGHNT and CDR2 is FRNRAP. V lost 0 bases and J lost 9, with 27 bases in between. The CDR3 runs 19 residues. The CDR3 DNA sequence: TGTGCTAGTGGTTTGGTACTGTCGGGGTGGTCGTCTAGGGAACCTGAGCAGTTCTTC. This translates into CASGLVLSGWSSREPEQFF.

The chain links TRBV4-2 to TRBJ2-5, with TRBD2 matching 12 bases. The CDR3 has 19 residues. V was pared by 5 bases and J by 5 bases, with 18 bases of the junction left unmatched. Germline V gene lookup returns CDR1 LGHNA and CDR2 YNFKEQ. The CDR3 sequence: CASSGSPFGLAGKVETQYF. Here the CDR3 DNA reads TGTGCCAGCAGCGGATCCCCGTTCGGACTAGCGGGAAAGGTCGAGACCCAGTACTTC.

The V and J genes are TRBV7-9 and TRBJ2-1; the match to TRBD2 covers 8 bases. V lost 5 bases and J lost 7; bases outside the gene matches: 13. The CDR3 is 16 residues long. CDR1 and CDR2 from the germline V gene are SEHNR and FQNEAQ (reference sequence). The CDR3 spells CASSPTEAGGWNEQFF. DNA of the CDR3: TGTGCCAGCAGCCCCACGGAGGCGGGAGGTTGGAATGAGCAGTTCTTC.

The V and J genes are TRBV28 and TRBJ2-1; no firm D call. V gave up 5 bases and J gave up 4 bases, with 12 bases separating them. CDR1 MDHEN and CDR2 SYDVKM come from the germline V gene. The CDR3 is made up of 14 amino acids. The DNA of the CDR3 is TGTGCCAGCAGTACAAGTTTATGGTACAATGAGCAGTTCTTC. It codes for CASSTSLWYNEQFF.

The chain employs TRBV4-1 and TRBJ2-3, with TRBD2 matching over 7 bases. There are 17 residues in the CDR3. V lost 0 bases to trimming and J lost 4 bases; unmatched junction nucleotides: 10. CDR1 and CDR2 (germline): MGHRA, YSYEKL. CDR3 DNA: TGCGCCAGCAGCCAAGATCGGCTAGCGGTGAACGCAGATACGCAGTATTTT. The encoded protein is CASSQDRLAVNADTQYF.

The chain is built from TRBV10-3 and TRBJ1-5; 7 nucleotides agree with TRBD1. The germline V gene encodes CDR1 ENHRY and CDR2 SYGVKD. The CDR3 has 15 residues. After removal of 0 bases from V and 7 bases from J, the junction contained 6 bases not matched to a gene. CDR3 residues: CAISESGTVVQPQHF. The CDR3, as DNA: TGTGCCATCAGTGAGTCCGGGACAGTCGTCCAGCCCCAGCATTTT.

This clone was seen once. V gene TRBV5-6 combines with J gene TRBJ1-1, with D tentatively TRBD1 (5 bases). The V gene lost 4 bases and the J gene lost 3 bases, with 16 bases spanning the gap. This CDR3 region has 15 residues. The germline gives CDR1 SGHDT, CDR2 YYEEEE. The CDR3 DNA follows: TGTGCCAGCAGCGGCCCAGGAGGGGAGGACACTGAAGCTTTCTTT. It specifies CASSGPGGEDTEAFF. Based on the CDR3 plus reference TRBV5-6 and TRBJ1-1, the full variable domain is DAGVTQSPTHLIKTRGQQVTLRCSPKSGHDTVSWYQQALGQGPQFIFQYYEEEERQRGNFPDRFSGHQFPNYSSELNVNALLLGDSALYLCASSGPGGEDTEAFFGQGTRLTVV.

This clone has only one observation. The chain employs TRBV7-2 and TRBJ1-5; 7 nucleotides align to TRBD1. V trimming: 1 base; J trimming: 0 bases; junction bases outside the gene matches: 3. CDR1 SGHTA and CDR2 FQGNSA come from the germline V gene. The CDR3 runs to 16 residues. The CDR3 DNA is TGTGCCAGCAGCTTAGGGGGGACAGATAGCAATCAGCCCCAGCATTTT. Its translation: CASSLGGTDSNQPQHF. Drawing the rest from reference TRBV7-2 and TRBJ1-5, the complete variable domain is GAGVSQSPSNKVTEKGKDVELRCDPISGHTALYWYRQSLGQGLEFLIYFQGNSAPDKSGLPSDRFSAERTGGSVSTLTIQRTQQEDSAVYLCASSLGGTDSNQPQHFGDGTRLSIL.

This clone was found many times. A read error may account for a junction end that differs from germline. V usage is TRBV24-1 and J usage is TRBJ1-3, with 8 bases lining up with TRBD1. CDR1 and CDR2 (germline): KGHDR, SFDVKD. This CDR3 is built from 15 residues. As DNA, the CDR3 is TGTGCCACCAGTGAGGGGACAGGCTCTAGAAACACCATATATTTT. Amino acids: CATSEGTGSRNTIYF.

V is TRBV6-4 and J is TRBJ2-6; TRBD2 agrees at 7 bases. The CDR3 is made up of 17 amino acids. Trimming removed 6 bases from V and 3 bases from J; junction bases left unmatched: 11. Per the germline V gene, CDR1 is MRHNA and CDR2 is SNTAGT. CDR3 DNA sequence: TGTGCCAGCAGGCCCGGGGGGAACGTCTTTGGGGCCAACGTCCTGACTTTC. This translates into CASRPGGNVFGANVLTF.

V usage is TRBV11-2 and J usage is TRBJ2-7, with 8 bases lining up with TRBD2. After removal of 6 bases from V and 5 bases from J, the junction contained 21 bases not matched to a gene. The CDR3 loop spans 18 amino acids. Germline V CDR1 and CDR2: SGHAT, FQNNGV. The CDR3 nucleotides read TGTGCCAGCAGTTTCCCCCAGGTCCGGGGTGGCGGGAGGCACGAGCAGTACTTC. It encodes CASSFPQVRGGGRHEQYF.

The rearrangement links TRBV9 to TRBJ2-1; TRBD2 matches 12 bases. Germline CDR1 is SGDLS and CDR2 is YYNGEE. CDR3 length equals 15 residues. V lost 3 bases and J lost 4; bases outside the gene matches: 2. CDR3 region: CASSATSGSYNEQFF. The CDR3 region has the DNA TGTGCCAGCAGCGCGACTAGCGGGAGTTACAATGAGCAGTTCTTC.

Only a few counts were recorded for this clone. V is TRBV2 and J is TRBJ1-1; 7 bases match TRBD1. V trimming: 6 bases; J trimming: 4 bases; junction bases outside the gene matches: 8. Germline CDR1 is SNHLY and CDR2 is FYNNEI. The CDR3 totals 14 residues. In nucleotides, the CDR3 is TGTGCCAGCAGCAAAGGGACAGTCCCCACTGAAGCTTTCTTT. Protein product: CASSKGTVPTEAFF.

The chain links TRBV25-1 to TRBJ2-1; TRBD2 aligns across 10 bases. Germline trimming cut 5 bases from V and 4 bases from J; bases unmatched to any gene: 5. This CDR3 spans 15 amino acids. Looked up from germline, CDR1 is MGHDK and CDR2 is SYGVNS. CDR3 DNA: TGTGCCAGCAGTTCTAGCGGGAGTTGGTACAATGAGCAGTTCTTC. Translated: CASSSSGSWYNEQFF.

The V call is TRBV7-3, the J call TRBJ2-3; 7 nucleotides align to TRBD2. Germline-derived CDR1 and CDR2 are SGHTA and FQGTGA. This CDR3 has 14 residues. Trimming at V came to 2 bases and at J to 5 bases, leaving 4 bases not matched to a gene. This chain's CDR3 is CASSLAGARDTQYF. The CDR3 DNA follows: TGTGCCAGCAGCTTAGCGGGAGCTCGAGATACGCAGTATTTT. Full variable domain (remainder filled in from reference TRBV7-3 and TRBJ2-3): GAGVSQTPSNKVTEKGKYVELRCDPISGHTALYWYRQSLGQGPEFLIYFQGTGAADDSGLPNDRFFAVRPEGSVSTLKIQRTERGDSAVYLCASSLAGARDTQYFGPGTRLTVL.